The 5 T cell receptor beta chains listed next were all sequenced from one sample in a study of blood T cell repertoires in COVID-19. Generated by immunoSEQ multiplex PCR, the TCRdb table keeps only in-frame clones and is missing some. The sample shows roughly 190,000 clones, approximately 85% of them seen only once. Sequenced input: PBMCs or T cells enriched from blood (not recorded which). The origin of the receptors is a man aged 40-49 years who had recovered from COVID-19.

The CDR3 DNA reads as TGTGCCAGCAGCTTTGTTCGGCAAGAGACCCAGTACTTC. Protein: CASSFVRQETQYF. The chain is built from TRBV12-1 and TRBJ2-5; TRBD2 was called by the table and not checked on the DNA. TRBV12-1 is deemed a pseudogene. This CDR3 has 13 amino acids.

V gene TRBV28 combines with J gene TRBJ2-7, with a possible D match to TRBD2 (5 bases). Germline CDR1 reads MDHEN; CDR2 reads SYDVKM. The V end was cut by 6 bases, the J end by 4 bases, with 13 bases between. The CDR3 loop spans 13 amino acids. DNA for the CDR3: TGTGCCAGCAGAAACCCTTCGGGGTACGAGCAGTACTTC. The encoded protein is CASRNPSGYEQYF. The full variable domain, in which reference TRBV28 and TRBJ2-7 provide the parts outside the CDR3, is DVKVTQSSRYLVKRTGEKVFLECVQDMDHENMFWYRQDPGLGLRLIYFSYDVKMKEKGDIPEGYSVSREKKERFSLILESASTNQTSMYLCASRNPSGYEQYFGPGTRLTVT.

The chain joins TRBV9 to TRBJ2-5; 8 positions agree with TRBD2. Germline lookup yields CDR1 SGDLS and CDR2 YYNGEE. The V gene end was trimmed by 7 bases and the J gene end by 5 bases; junction bases not matched to a gene: 10. This CDR3 contains 14 residues. This CDR3 is CASSQVGGRETQYF. The CDR3, as DNA: TGTGCCAGCTCCCAGGTGGGCGGGAGGGAGACCCAGTACTTC.

The chain couples TRBV10-3 to TRBJ2-2, with D uncertain. Germline V gene data show CDR1 as ENHRY and CDR2 as SYGVKD. The V gene lost 2 bases and the J gene lost 6 bases, with 13 bases spanning the gap. The CDR3 runs to 15 residues. CDR3 coding DNA: TGTGCCATCAGTGAGACCGCAGAGGCGGCCGGGGAGCTGTTTTTT. Translated, it gives CAISETAEAAGELFF.

Only a few counts were recorded for this clone. This sequence joins TRBV3-1 (or the pseudogene TRBV3-2) and TRBJ1-1; 7 positions agree with TRBD1. The CDR3 extends over 15 amino acids. Germline CDR1 reads LGHDT; CDR2 reads YNNKEL (reference sequence). V was pared by 4 bases and J by 1 base, with 6 bases of the junction left unmatched. CDR3 loop: CASSLPGQQNTEAFF. The CDR3 region has the DNA TGTGCCAGCAGCCTTCCGGGACAGCAGAACACTGAAGCTTTCTTT.